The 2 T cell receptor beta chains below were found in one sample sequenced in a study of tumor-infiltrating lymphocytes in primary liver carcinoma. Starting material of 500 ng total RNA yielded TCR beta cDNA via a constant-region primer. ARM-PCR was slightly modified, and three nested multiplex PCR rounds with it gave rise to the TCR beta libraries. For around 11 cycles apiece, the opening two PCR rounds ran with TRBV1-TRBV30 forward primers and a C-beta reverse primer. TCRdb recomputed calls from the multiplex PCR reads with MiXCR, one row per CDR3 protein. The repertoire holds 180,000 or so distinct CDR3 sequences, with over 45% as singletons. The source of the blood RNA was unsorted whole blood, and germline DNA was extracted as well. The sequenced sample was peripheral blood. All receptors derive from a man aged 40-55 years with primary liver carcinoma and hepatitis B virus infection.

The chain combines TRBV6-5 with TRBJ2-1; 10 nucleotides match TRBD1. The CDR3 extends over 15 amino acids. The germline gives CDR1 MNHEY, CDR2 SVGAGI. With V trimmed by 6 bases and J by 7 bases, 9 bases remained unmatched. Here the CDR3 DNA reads TGTGCCAGCAGAACCGGGACAGGGGTCTTGAATGAGCAGTTCTTC. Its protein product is CASRTGTGVLNEQFF.

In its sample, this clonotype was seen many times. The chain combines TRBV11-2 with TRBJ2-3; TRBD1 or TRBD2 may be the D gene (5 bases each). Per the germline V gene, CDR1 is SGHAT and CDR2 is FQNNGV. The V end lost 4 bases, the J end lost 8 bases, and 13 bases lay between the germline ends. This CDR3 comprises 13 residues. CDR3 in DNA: TGTGCCAGCAGCTCGATGACTGGGGGTACGCAGTATTTT. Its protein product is CASSSMTGGTQYF.